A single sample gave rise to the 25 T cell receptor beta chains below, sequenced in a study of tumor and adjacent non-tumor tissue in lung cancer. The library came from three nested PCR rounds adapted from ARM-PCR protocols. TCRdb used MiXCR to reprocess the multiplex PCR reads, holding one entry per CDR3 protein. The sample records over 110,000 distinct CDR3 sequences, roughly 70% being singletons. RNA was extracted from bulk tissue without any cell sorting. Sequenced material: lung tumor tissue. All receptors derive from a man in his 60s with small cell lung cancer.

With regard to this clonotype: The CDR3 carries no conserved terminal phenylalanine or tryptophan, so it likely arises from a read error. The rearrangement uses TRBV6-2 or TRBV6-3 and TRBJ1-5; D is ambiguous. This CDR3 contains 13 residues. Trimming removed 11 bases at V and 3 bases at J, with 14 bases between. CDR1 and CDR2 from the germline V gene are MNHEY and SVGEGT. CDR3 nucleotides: TGTGCCTGCACCCAGAGTTACAATCAGCCCCAGCATTCT. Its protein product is CACTQSYNQPQHS.

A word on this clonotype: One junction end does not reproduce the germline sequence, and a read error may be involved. CDR3 loop: CASSPEGLARLRSSYEQCF. DNA for the CDR3: TGCGCCAGCAGCCCAGAGGGACTAGCGCGATTGAGGAGCTCCTATGAGCAGTGCTTC. The chain uses TRBV4-1 and TRBJ2-7; 10 bases match TRBD2. Germline V gene sequence: CDR1 MGHRA, CDR2 YSYEKL. This CDR3 has 19 residues.

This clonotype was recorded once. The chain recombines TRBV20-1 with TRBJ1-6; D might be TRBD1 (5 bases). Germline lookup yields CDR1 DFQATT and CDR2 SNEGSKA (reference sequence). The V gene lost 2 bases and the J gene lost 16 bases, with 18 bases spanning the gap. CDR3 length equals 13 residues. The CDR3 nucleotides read TGCAGTGCTAGACGGCCAGGGAATTCACATCTCCACTTT. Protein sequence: CSARRPGNSHLHF.

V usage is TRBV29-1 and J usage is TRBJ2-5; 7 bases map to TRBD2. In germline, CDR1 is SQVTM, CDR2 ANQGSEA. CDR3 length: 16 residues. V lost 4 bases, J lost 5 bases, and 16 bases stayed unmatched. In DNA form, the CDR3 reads TGCAGCGTTGCGGGGGGACCTGGGGCCGCGTATGAGACCCAGTACTTC. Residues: CSVAGGPGAAYETQYF.

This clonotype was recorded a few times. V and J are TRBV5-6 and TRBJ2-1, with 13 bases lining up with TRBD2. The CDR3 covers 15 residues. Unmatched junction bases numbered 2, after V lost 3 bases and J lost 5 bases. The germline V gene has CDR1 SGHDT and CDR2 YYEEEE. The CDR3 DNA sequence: TGTGCCAGCAGCTGGGGGACTAGCGGGGACAATGAGCAGTTCTTC. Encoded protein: CASSWGTSGDNEQFF. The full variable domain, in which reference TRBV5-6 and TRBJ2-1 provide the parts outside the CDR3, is DAGVTQSPTHLIKTRGQQVTLRCSPKSGHDTVSWYQQALGQGPQFIFQYYEEEERQRGNFPDRFSGHQFPNYSSELNVNALLLGDSALYLCASSWGTSGDNEQFFGPGTRLTVL.

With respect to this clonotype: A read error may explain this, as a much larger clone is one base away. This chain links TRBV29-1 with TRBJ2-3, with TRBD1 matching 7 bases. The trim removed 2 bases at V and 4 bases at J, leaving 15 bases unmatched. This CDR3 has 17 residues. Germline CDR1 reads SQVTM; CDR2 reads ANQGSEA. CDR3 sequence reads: CSVETLAYRGSPDTQYF. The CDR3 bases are TGCAGCGTTGAAACCCTCGCGTACAGGGGTTCTCCAGATACGCAGTATTTT.

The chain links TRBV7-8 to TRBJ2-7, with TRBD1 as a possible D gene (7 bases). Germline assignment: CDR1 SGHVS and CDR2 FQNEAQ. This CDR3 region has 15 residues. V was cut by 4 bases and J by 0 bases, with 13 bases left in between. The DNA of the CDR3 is TGTGCCAGCAGCTATCAGGGGGAGGCCTCCTACGAGCAGTACTTC. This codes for CASSYQGEASYEQYF.

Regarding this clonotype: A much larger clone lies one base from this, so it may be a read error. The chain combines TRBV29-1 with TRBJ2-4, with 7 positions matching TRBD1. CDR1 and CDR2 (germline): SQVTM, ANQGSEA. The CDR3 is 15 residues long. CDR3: CCAAGGRLNKNIQYF. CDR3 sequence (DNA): TGCTGCGCCGCAGGGGGTCGATTAAACAAAAACATTCAGTACTTC.

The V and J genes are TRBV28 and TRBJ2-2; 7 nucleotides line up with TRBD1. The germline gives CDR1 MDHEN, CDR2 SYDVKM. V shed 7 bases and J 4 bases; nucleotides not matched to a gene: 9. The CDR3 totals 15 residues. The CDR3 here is CASTLPTGPTGELFF. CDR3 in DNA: TGTGCCAGCACCTTACCGACAGGGCCCACCGGGGAGCTGTTTTTT. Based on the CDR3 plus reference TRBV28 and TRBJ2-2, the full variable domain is DVKVTQSSRYLVKRTGEKVFLECVQDMDHENMFWYRQDPGLGLRLIYFSYDVKMKEKGDIPEGYSVSREKKERFSLILESASTNQTSMYLCASTLPTGPTGELFFGEGSRLTVL.

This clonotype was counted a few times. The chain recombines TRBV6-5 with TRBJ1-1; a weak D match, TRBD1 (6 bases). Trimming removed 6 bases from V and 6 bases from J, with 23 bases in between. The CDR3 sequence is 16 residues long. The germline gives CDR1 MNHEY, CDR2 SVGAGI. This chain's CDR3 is CASSSKGVQVWAEAFF. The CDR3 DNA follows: TGTGCCAGCAGCTCAAAGGGGGTTCAGGTGTGGGCTGAAGCTTTCTTT.

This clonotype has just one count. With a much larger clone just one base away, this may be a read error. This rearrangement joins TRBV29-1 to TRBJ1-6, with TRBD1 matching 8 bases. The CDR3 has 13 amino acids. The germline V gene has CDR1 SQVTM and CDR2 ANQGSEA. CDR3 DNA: TGCAGCGTGCTGACAGGGGCTAATTCAGCCCTCCACTTT. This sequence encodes CSVLTGANSALHF.

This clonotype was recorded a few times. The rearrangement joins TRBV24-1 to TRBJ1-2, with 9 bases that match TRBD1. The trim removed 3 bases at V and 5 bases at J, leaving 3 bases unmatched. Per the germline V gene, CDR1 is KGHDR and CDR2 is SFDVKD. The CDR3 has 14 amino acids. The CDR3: CATSDGTGTYGYTF. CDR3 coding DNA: TGTGCCACCAGTGATGGGACAGGGACATATGGCTACACCTTC.

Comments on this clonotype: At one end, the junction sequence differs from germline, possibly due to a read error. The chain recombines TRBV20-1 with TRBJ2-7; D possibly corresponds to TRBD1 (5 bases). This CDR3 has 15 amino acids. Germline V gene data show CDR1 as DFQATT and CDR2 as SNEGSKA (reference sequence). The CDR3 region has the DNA TGCAGTGCCAGAGATCCAGGGAAGATCGACTACGAGCAGTACTTC. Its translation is CSARDPGKIDYEQYF.

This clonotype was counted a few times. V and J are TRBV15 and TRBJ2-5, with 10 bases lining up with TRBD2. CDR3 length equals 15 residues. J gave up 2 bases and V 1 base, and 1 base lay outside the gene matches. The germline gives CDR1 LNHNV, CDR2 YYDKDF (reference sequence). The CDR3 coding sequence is TGTGCCACCAGCAGAGGGACTAGCGGTCAAGAGACCCAGTACTTC. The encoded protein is CATSRGTSGQETQYF.

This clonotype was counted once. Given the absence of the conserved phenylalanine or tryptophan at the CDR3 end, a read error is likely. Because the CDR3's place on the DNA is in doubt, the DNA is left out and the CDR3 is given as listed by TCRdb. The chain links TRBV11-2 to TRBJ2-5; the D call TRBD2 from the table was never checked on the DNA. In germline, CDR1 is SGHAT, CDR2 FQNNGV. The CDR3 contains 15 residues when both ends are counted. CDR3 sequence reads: CASSLGVEGLVTQCL.

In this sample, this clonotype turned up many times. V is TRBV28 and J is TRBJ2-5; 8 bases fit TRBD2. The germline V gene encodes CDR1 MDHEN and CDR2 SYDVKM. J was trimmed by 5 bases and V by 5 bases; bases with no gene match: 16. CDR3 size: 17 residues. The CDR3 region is CASSPGWGGRLRETQYF. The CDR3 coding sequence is TGTGCCAGCAGTCCCGGGTGGGGCGGGAGGCTTCGGGAGACCCAGTACTTC.

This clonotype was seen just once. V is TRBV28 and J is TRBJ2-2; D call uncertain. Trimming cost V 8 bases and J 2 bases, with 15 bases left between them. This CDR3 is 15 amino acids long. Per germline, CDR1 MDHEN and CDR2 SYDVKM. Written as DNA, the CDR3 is TGTGCCAGCGGTAATGACGAGGTAAACACCGGGGAGCTGTTTTTT. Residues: CASGNDEVNTGELFF.

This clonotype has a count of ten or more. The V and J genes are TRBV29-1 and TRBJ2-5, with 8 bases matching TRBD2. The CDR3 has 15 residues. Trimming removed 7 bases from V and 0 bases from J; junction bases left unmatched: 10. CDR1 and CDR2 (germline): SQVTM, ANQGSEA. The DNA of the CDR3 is TGCAGCGCCCGCCCCGGGGGGGCGTACCAAGAGACCCAGTACTTC. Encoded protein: CSARPGGAYQETQYF.

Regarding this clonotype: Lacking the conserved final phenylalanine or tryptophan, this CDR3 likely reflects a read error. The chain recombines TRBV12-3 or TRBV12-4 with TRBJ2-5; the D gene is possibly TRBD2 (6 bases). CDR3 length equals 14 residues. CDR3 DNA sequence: TGTGCCCGGAGGGTCACCCCGCCGAGGAAGACTCAGTACTTA. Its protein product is CARRVTPPRKTQYL.

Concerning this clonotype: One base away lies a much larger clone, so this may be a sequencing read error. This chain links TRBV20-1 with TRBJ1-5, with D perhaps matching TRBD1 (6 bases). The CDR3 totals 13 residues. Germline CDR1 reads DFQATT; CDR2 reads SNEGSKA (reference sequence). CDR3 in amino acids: CSASWTDNQSQHF. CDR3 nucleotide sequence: TGCAGTGCTAGCTGGACAGATAATCAGTCCCAGCATTTT.

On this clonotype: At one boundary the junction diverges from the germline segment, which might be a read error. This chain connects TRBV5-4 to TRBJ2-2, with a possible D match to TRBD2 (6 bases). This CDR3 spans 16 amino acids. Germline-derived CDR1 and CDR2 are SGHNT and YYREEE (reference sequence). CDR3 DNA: TGTGCCAGCAGCTTGGTTAGTGGGAGAGGTGGCGGGGAGCTGTTATTT. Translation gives CASSLVSGRGGGELLF.

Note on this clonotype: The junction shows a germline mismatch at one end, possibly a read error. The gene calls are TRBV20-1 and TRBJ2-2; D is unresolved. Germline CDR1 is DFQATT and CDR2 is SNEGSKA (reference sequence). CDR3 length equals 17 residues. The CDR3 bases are TGCAATGCTAGAGATGTGCGGCTACCCTTGAACACCGGGGAGCTGTTTTTT. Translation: CNARDVRLPLNTGELFF.

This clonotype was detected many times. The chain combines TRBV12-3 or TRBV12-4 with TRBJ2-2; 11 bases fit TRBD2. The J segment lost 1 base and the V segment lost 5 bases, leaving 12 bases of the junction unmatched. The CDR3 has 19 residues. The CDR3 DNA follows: TGTGCCAGCAGTCCCCGGGTAGCGGGAGGGTCCTTGAACACCGGGGAGCTGTTTTTT. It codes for CASSPRVAGGSLNTGELFF.

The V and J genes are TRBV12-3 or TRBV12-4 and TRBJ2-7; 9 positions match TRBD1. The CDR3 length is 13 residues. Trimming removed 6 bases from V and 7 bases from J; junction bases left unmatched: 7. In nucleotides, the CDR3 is TGTGCCAGCAGCCGACAGGGGGGGTATGAGCAGTACTTC. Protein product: CASSRQGGYEQYF.

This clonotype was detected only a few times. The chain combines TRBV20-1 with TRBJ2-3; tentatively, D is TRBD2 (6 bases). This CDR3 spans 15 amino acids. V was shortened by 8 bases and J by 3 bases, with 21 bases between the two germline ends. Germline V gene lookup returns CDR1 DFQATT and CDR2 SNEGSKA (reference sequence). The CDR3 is CSTPGVGLRTDTQYF. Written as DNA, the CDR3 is TGCAGTACCCCGGGGGTGGGGTTGAGAACAGATACGCAGTATTTT.